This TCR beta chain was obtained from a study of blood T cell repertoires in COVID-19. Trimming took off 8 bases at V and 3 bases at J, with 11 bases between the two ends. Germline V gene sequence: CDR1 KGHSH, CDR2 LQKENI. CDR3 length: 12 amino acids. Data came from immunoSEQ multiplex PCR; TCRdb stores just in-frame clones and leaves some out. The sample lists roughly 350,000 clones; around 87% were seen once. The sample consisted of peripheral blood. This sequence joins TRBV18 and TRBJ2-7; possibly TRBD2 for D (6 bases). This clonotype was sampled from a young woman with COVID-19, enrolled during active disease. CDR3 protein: CASRREVYEQYF. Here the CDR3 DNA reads TGTGCCAGCAGAAGGGAGGTCTACGAGCAGTACTTC. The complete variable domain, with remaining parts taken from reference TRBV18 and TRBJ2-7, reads NAGVMQNPRHLVRRRGQEARLRCSPMKGHSHVYWYRQLPEEGLKFMVYLQKENIIDESGMPKERFSAEFPKEGPSILRIQQVVRGDSAAYFCASRREVYEQYFGPGTRLTVT.